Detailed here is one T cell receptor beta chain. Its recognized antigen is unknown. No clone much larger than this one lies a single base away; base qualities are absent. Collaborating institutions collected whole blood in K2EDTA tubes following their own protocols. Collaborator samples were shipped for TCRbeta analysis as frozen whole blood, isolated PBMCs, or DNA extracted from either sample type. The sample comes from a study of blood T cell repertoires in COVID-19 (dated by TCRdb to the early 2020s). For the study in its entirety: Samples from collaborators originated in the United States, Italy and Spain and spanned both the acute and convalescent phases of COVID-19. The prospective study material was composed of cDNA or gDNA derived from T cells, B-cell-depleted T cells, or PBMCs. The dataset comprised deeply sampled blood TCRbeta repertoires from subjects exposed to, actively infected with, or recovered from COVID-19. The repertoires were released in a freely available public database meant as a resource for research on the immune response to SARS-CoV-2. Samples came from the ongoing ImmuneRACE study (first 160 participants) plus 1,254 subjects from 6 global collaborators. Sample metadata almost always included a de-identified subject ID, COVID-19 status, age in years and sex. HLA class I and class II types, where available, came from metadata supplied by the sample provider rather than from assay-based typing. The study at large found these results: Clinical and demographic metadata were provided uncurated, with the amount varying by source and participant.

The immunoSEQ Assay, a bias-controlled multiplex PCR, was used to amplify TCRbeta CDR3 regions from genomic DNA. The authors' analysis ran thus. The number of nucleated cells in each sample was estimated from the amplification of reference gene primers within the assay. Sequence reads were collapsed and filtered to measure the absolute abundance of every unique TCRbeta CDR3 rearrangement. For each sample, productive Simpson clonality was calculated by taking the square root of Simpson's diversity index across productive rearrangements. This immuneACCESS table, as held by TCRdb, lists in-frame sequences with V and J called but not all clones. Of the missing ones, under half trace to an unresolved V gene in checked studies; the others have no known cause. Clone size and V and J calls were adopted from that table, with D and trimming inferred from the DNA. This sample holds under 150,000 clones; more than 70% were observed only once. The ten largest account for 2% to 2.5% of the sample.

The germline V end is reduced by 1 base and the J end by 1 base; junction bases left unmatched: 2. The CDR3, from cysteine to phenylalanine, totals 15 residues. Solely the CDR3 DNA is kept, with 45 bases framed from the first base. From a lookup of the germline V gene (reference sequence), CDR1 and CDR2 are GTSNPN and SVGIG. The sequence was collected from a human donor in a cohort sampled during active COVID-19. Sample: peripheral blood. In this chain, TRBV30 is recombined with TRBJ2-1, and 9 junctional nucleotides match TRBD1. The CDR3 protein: CAWSGDRESYNEQFF. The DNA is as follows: TGTGCCTGGAGTGGGGACAGGGAGTCCTACAATGAGCAGTTCTTC.